This entry lists 5 T cell receptor beta chains sequenced from one sample in a study of cytomegalovirus exposure and HLA in healthy donors. TCRdb's copy holds only in-frame clones and misses some; the assay was immunoSEQ multiplex PCR. The sample has roughly 280,000 clones; approximately 83% are singletons. Sequenced input: PBMCs. Receptor source: a woman between 18 and 29 years old in good health and CMV-seronegative.

The chain combines TRBV4-3 with TRBJ1-6; no clear D gene. This CDR3 has 14 residues. The germline V gene has CDR1 LGHNA and CDR2 YSLEER. The V gene lost 3 bases and the J gene lost 16 bases, with 19 bases spanning the gap. CDR3 DNA sequence: TGCGCCAGCAGCCATTCAGAGGACGGGGAGAGGCTCCACTTT. This codes for CASSHSEDGERLHF.

Remarks on this clone: Other nucleotide sequences from this sample produce the same CDR3. This chain connects TRBV30 to TRBJ2-7; no reliable D call. V was clipped by 2 bases and J by 2 bases, with 4 bases between them. The CDR3 runs to 11 residues. Germline V lookup: CDR1 GTSNPN, CDR2 SVGIG (reference sequence). The CDR3 loop is CAWSSTYEQYF. The CDR3 DNA reads as TGTGCCTGGAGTTCAACCTACGAGCAGTACTTC.

DNA of the CDR3: TGCGCCAGCAGCGCCCGACAGGGTTGGGACGAGCAGTACTTC. It yields the protein CASSARQGWDEQYF. The chain has TRBV4-1 and TRBJ2-7, with 7 nucleotides matching TRBD1. V was clipped by 5 bases and J by 5 bases; unmatched bases: 9. Looked up from germline, CDR1 is MGHRA and CDR2 is YSYEKL. This CDR3 spans 14 amino acids.

The gene calls are TRBV2 and TRBJ1-5; possibly TRBD1 for D (5 bases). The CDR3 runs 17 residues. The germline gives CDR1 SNHLY, CDR2 FYNNEI. Trimming shortened V by 2 bases and J by 6 bases, and 20 bases separated the two germline ends. CDR3 coding DNA: TGTGCCAGCAGTGAATTCGGTGTCAGGGAATGGGTTCAGCCCCAGCATTTT. It translates to CASSEFGVREWVQPQHF.

The rearrangement uses TRBV19 and TRBJ1-2; possibly TRBD1 for D (5 bases). V was clipped by 6 bases and J by 4 bases, with 9 bases between them. Germline CDR1 is LNHDA and CDR2 is SQIVND (reference sequence). The length of the CDR3 is 12 residues. The CDR3 DNA is TGTGCCAGTAGGCCGGACACCTATGGCTACACCTTC. It specifies CASRPDTYGYTF.